This TCR beta chain was recovered during a study of post-analysis software for immune sequencing data. The CDR3 runs 17 residues. Unmatched junction bases numbered 13, after V lost 1 base and J lost 7 bases. The V gene's germline CDR1 is SGHVS and CDR2 FNYEAQ. Regarding this clonotype: Its antigen remains unknown. A much larger clone differs from this one at a single base, so this may be a read error.

Overall study findings and caveats: Five or six TRBV segments appeared more often in patients than in controls, and TRBV5-6, TRBV5-1 and TRBV20-1 were among these. Normalized Chao1 diversity was significantly reduced in patients versus controls.

Unique molecular identifiers had been added to the TCR beta cDNA libraries. TCRdb recomputed calls from the PCR reads with MiXCR, one row per CDR3 protein. The profile shows roughly 170,000 distinct CDR3 sequences, roughly 30% of them singletons. The sequence derives from a girl between 5 and 17 years old with multiple sclerosis. The V gene is TRBV7-6, the J gene TRBJ2-7; TRBD2 aligns across 10 bases. The sequenced sample consisted of blood. The CDR3 coding sequence is TGTGCCAGCAGCTTAGAGGCCAGCGGGAGGGCCTACAATGAGCAGTACTTC. Protein product: CASSLEASGRAYNEQYF. Full variable domain (remainder filled in from reference TRBV7-6 and TRBJ2-7): GAGVSQSPRYKVTKRGQDVALRCDPISGHVSLYWYRQALGQGPEFLTYFNYEAQQDKSGLPNDRFSAERPEGSISTLTIQRTEQRDSAMYRCASSLEASGRAYNEQYFGPGTRLTVT.